The 29 T cell receptor beta chains below were found in one sample sequenced in a study of blood T cell repertoires in COVID-19. Repertoires were generated with immunoSEQ multiplex PCR, while TCRdb's copy carries only in-frame clones and drops some. Among 150,000 to 190,000 clones listed, 80% to 90% were seen once. The sample taken for sequencing was peripheral blood. These receptors were taken from an older woman with COVID-19, enrolled during active disease.

The V call is TRBV6-1, the J call TRBJ1-2; D is undetermined. Trimming cost V 3 bases and J 13 bases, with 18 bases left between them. The CDR3 extends over 13 amino acids. Germline CDR1 and CDR2: MNHNS and SASEGT. CDR3 coding DNA: TGTGCCAGCAGTGATGTGGCACAGCTGGTCCGCACCTTC. Translated: CASSDVAQLVRTF.

The chain carries TRBV7-8 and TRBJ2-5; 7 positions agree with TRBD1. Germline V CDR1 and CDR2: SGHVS, FQNEAQ. CDR3 size: 15 residues. J lost 3 bases, V lost 4 bases, and 8 bases had no gene match. The CDR3 nucleotides are TGTGCCAGCAGCTCAAACAGGGGCGGAGAAGAGACCCAGTACTTC. It specifies CASSSNRGGEETQYF.

V usage is TRBV6-5 and J usage is TRBJ2-7; TRBD1 matches at 11 bases. Germline CDR1 is MNHEY and CDR2 is SVGAGI. V dropped 2 bases and J dropped 2; count of bases not matched to a gene: 2. CDR3 length: 15 residues. The CDR3 region has the DNA TGTGCCAGCAGTTACGGGACAGGGGGGACCTACGAGCAGTACTTC. Translation gives CASSYGTGGTYEQYF.

V usage is TRBV7-6 and J usage is TRBJ1-2; D not certain. The CDR3 is made up of 13 amino acids. The V gene's germline CDR1 is SGHVS and CDR2 FNYEAQ. Trimming shortened V by 4 bases and J by 8 bases, and 14 bases separated the two germline ends. The CDR3 bases are TGTGCCAGCAGCTCCCATTACACATACGGCTACACCTTC. Its protein is CASSSHYTYGYTF.

The chain combines TRBV19 with TRBJ1-5; D perhaps matches TRBD1 (6 bases). Germline CDR1 LNHDA, CDR2 SQIVND (reference sequence). The V and J ends lost 7 bases and 4 bases respectively, with 14 bases between them. This CDR3 is built from 14 residues. This chain's CDR3 is CASIKGGANQPQHF. The DNA of the CDR3 is TGTGCCAGTATAAAGGGGGGGGCTAATCAGCCCCAGCATTTT.

The chain combines TRBV2 with TRBJ2-3, with D tentatively TRBD2 (6 bases). From germline, CDR1 is SNHLY and CDR2 FYNNEI. This CDR3 is 14 amino acids long. V was trimmed by 5 bases and J by 2 bases, leaving 11 bases between them. CDR3 residues: CASSPQRATDTQYF. The CDR3 DNA sequence: TGTGCCAGCAGTCCCCAGCGGGCCACAGATACGCAGTATTTT.

The chain recombines TRBV2 with TRBJ2-2; perhaps TRBD2 as D (5 bases). The CDR3 runs to 13 residues. Trimming took 6 bases from V and 7 from J, leaving 12 bases between them. Looked up from germline, CDR1 is SNHLY and CDR2 is FYNNEI. The CDR3 reads CASSLGEGGELFF. Written as DNA, the CDR3 is TGTGCCAGCAGCCTCGGCGAGGGCGGGGAGCTGTTTTTT.

The chain combines TRBV9 with TRBJ1-3, with 8 bases fitting TRBD1. The length of the CDR3 is 17 residues. Germline V CDR1 and CDR2: SGDLS, YYNGEE. Trimming removed 4 bases from V and 0 bases from J; junction bases left unmatched: 9. The CDR3 protein is CASSLRQGLSSGNTIYF. Written as DNA, the CDR3 is TGTGCCAGCAGCCTTCGACAGGGGCTGAGCTCTGGAAACACCATATATTTT.

The sample holds a few counts of this clone. This chain uses TRBV5-6 with TRBJ2-1; D remains ambiguous. The CDR3 is made up of 16 amino acids. The V end lost 1 base, the J end lost 4 bases, and 15 bases lay between the germline ends. Per germline, CDR1 SGHDT and CDR2 YYEEEE. The CDR3 DNA follows: TGTGCCAGCAGCTTGTTTAACTCCGGCGGATACAATGAGCAGTTCTTC. It codes for CASSLFNSGGYNEQFF.

The chain links TRBV12-3 or TRBV12-4 to TRBJ1-1; no definite D call. The CDR3 totals 13 residues. Trimming cost V 2 bases and J 2 bases, with 6 bases left between them. CDR3 protein: CASSLFTNTEAFF. CDR3 bases: TGTGCCAGCAGTTTATTCACAAACACTGAAGCTTTCTTT.

The rearrangement uses TRBV5-1 and TRBJ1-2; 9 bases align to TRBD1. CDR1 is SGHRS and CDR2 is YFSETQ in the germline V gene. Trimming at V came to 0 bases and at J to 6 bases, leaving 9 bases not matched to a gene. This CDR3 region has 16 residues. The CDR3 DNA reads TGCGCCAGCAGCTTGGCTTACACAGGGGGCGCCAATGGCTACACCTTC. Its translation is CASSLAYTGGANGYTF.

This rearrangement joins TRBV10-3 to TRBJ1-2, with 8 bases fitting TRBD1. The CDR3 length is 14 residues. V trimming: 1 base; J trimming: 7 bases; junction bases outside the gene matches: 5. Per the germline V gene, CDR1 is ENHRY and CDR2 is SYGVKD. In nucleotides, the CDR3 is TGTGCCATCAGTGAGTTGACAGGGGATGTTGGCTACACCTTC. Translating it yields CAISELTGDVGYTF.

The rearrangement links TRBV5-1 to TRBJ1-4; 11 bases map to TRBD1. Germline lookup yields CDR1 SGHRS and CDR2 YFSETQ. The CDR3 extends over 15 amino acids. The junction had 3 bases not matched to a gene; V was cut back by 4 bases and J by 4 bases. Written as DNA, the CDR3 is TGCGCCAGCAGCCGGGACAGGGGGAGTAATGAAAAACTGTTTTTT. It is translated as CASSRDRGSNEKLFF.

The chain has TRBV5-1 and TRBJ1-6; 10 bases align to TRBD1. CDR1 is SGHRS and CDR2 is YFSETQ in the germline V gene. The CDR3 contains 15 residues. The junction had 4 bases not matched to a gene; V was cut back by 2 bases and J by 8 bases. CDR3: CASSLRQGADSPLHF. DNA of the CDR3: TGCGCCAGCAGCTTACGACAGGGGGCAGATTCACCCCTCCACTTT.

The chain is built from TRBV10-2 and TRBJ1-1; 8 bases align to TRBD1. CDR1 and CDR2 (germline): WSHSY, SAAADI. The V and J ends lost 6 bases and 5 bases, in that order; junction bases with no gene match: 11. The CDR3 totals 15 residues. The CDR3 DNA reads TGCGCCAGCAGGGAACGCACAGGGGGTCGGACTGAAGCTTTCTTT. It translates to CASRERTGGRTEAFF.

This clone was seen just once. V usage is TRBV27 and J usage is TRBJ1-4; D gene ambiguous. CDR1 is MNHEY and CDR2 is SMNVEV in the germline V gene (reference sequence). With 3 bases removed from V and 6 bases from J, the gap between germline ends came to 14 bases. CDR3 length: 15 amino acids. The CDR3 loop is CASSFGRTVHEKLFF. CDR3 nucleotide sequence: TGTGCCAGCAGTTTTGGGCGGACTGTTCATGAAAAACTGTTTTTT.

The chain recombines TRBV6-2 or TRBV6-3 with TRBJ2-5, with D possibly being TRBD2 (6 bases). The V end lost 5 bases, the J end lost 5 bases, and 12 bases lay between the germline ends. CDR1 is MNHEY and CDR2 is SVGEGT in the germline V gene. This CDR3 region has 13 residues. The CDR3 sequence is CASSRMGRETQYF. The CDR3, as DNA: TGTGCCAGCAGTAGGATGGGGAGGGAGACCCAGTACTTC.

The chain has TRBV6-1 and TRBJ2-2; TRBD2 matches 14 bases. J gave up 7 bases and V 3 bases, and 4 bases lay outside the gene matches. The CDR3 is 16 residues long. Per the germline V gene, CDR1 is MNHNS and CDR2 is SASEGT. CDR3: CASSEGLAGEYGELFF. In nucleotides, the CDR3 is TGTGCCAGCAGTGAGGGACTAGCGGGAGAATACGGGGAGCTGTTTTTT.

V is TRBV19 and J is TRBJ2-5; TRBD2 agrees at 9 bases. Germline V CDR1 and CDR2: LNHDA, SQIVND (reference sequence). The CDR3 covers 15 residues. V shed 6 bases, J shed 4 bases, and the junction held 9 bases outside the gene matches. CDR3 amino acids: CASSPGLANRETQYF. The CDR3 DNA sequence: TGTGCCAGTAGCCCGGGACTAGCAAACCGAGAGACCCAGTACTTC. Full variable domain (outside the CDR3, taken from reference TRBV19 and TRBJ2-5): DGGITQSPKYLFRKEGQNVTLSCEQNLNHDAMYWYRQDPGQGLRLIYYSQIVNDFQKGDIAEGYSVSREKKESFPLTVTSAQKNPTAFYLCASSPGLANRETQYFGPGTRLLVL.

The DNA for the CDR3 is TGCGCCAGCAGCCCAGGACAGGGAGTGGAGTACAATCAGCCCCAGCATTTT. It codes for CASSPGQGVEYNQPQHF. This chain links TRBV5-1 with TRBJ1-5, with 8 bases aligning to TRBD1. V lost 4 bases, J lost 3 bases, and 12 bases stayed unmatched. The germline V gene has CDR1 SGHRS and CDR2 YFSETQ. CDR3 size: 17 residues.

The chain couples TRBV25-1 to TRBJ2-5; no definite D call. CDR1 and CDR2 (germline): MGHDK, SYGVNS. This CDR3 region has 16 residues. With 4 bases removed from V and 5 bases from J, the gap between germline ends came to 20 bases. The CDR3 coding sequence is TGTGCCAGCAGTGGTGCATGGAGTGGCACCGTGGAGACCCAGTACTTC. Its protein is CASSGAWSGTVETQYF.

This chain links TRBV6-1 with TRBJ2-1, with 9 bases lining up with TRBD1. Germline V gene data show CDR1 as MNHNS and CDR2 as SASEGT. This CDR3 comprises 16 residues. The V segment lost 3 bases and the J segment 4 bases; nucleotides outside the gene matches: 7. The CDR3 DNA follows: TGTGCCAGCAGTGACCCGGACAGGGGACCTTACAATGAGCAGTTCTTC. The encoded protein is CASSDPDRGPYNEQFF.

The V gene is TRBV15, the J gene TRBJ2-1, with D possibly matching TRBD2 (5 bases). Trimming took off 3 bases at V and 2 bases at J, with 14 bases between the two ends. This CDR3 comprises 16 residues. In germline, CDR1 is LNHNV, CDR2 YYDKDF (reference sequence). Written as DNA, the CDR3 is TGTGCCACCAGCAGCTCAATAGGGAGCGCCTACAATGAGCAGTTCTTC. Its protein product is CATSSSIGSAYNEQFF.

The CDR3 DNA sequence: TGTGCCATCAGTGAGTCGGCAGATTTGAACACTGAAGCTTTCTTT. It encodes CAISESADLNTEAFF. The chain is built from TRBV10-3 and TRBJ1-1; D uncertain. From germline, CDR1 is ENHRY and CDR2 SYGVKD. The CDR3 is made up of 15 amino acids. The V end lost 0 bases, the J end lost 0 bases, and 8 bases lay between the germline ends.

The genes are TRBV19 and TRBJ2-1, with D maybe TRBD2 (7 bases). The V gene's germline CDR1 is LNHDA and CDR2 SQIVND (reference sequence). This CDR3 spans 17 amino acids. The ends were cut back, 2 bases at V and 6 bases at J, with 20 bases in the middle. The CDR3 loop is CASSIIGVTGGLNEQFF. The CDR3, as DNA: TGTGCCAGTAGTATAATCGGCGTGACGGGGGGCCTCAATGAGCAGTTCTTC.

This chain links TRBV6-1 with TRBJ1-1; possible D gene TRBD1, 5 bases. The CDR3 spans 13 residues. Trimming took 3 bases from V and 11 from J, leaving 16 bases between them. The germline gives CDR1 MNHNS, CDR2 SASEGT. CDR3 protein: CASSDHGGVRAFF. The CDR3 coding sequence is TGTGCCAGCAGTGACCATGGGGGGGTGCGCGCTTTCTTT.

This chain links TRBV7-9 with TRBJ2-5; TRBD1 might be the D (6 bases). Germline V gives CDR1 SEHNR, CDR2 FQNEAQ (reference sequence). There are 17 residues in the CDR3. V was cut by 0 bases and J by 6 bases, with 20 bases left in between. The CDR3 DNA reads as TGTGCCAGCAGCTTAGCGCAGGGCCCGACAGGCATAAAGACCCAGTACTTC. Translation: CASSLAQGPTGIKTQYF.

The chain links TRBV9 to TRBJ1-2; 9 bases are shared with TRBD1. Trimming at V came to 4 bases and at J to 5 bases, leaving 6 bases not matched to a gene. Per the germline V gene, CDR1 is SGDLS and CDR2 is YYNGEE. This CDR3 comprises 14 residues. The CDR3 bases are TGTGCCAGCAGCCCGGGACAGGGACTTTATGGCTACACCTTC. This codes for CASSPGQGLYGYTF.

The CDR3 loop is CATSGTASNQPQHF. DNA for the CDR3: TGTGCCACCAGTGGGACAGCTAGCAATCAGCCCCAGCATTTT. The rearrangement joins TRBV24-1 to TRBJ1-5; TRBD1 is a possible D gene (6 bases). The CDR3 consists of 14 residues. Germline V gene data show CDR1 as KGHDR and CDR2 as SFDVKD. Trimming took 5 bases from V and 0 from J, leaving 7 bases between them.